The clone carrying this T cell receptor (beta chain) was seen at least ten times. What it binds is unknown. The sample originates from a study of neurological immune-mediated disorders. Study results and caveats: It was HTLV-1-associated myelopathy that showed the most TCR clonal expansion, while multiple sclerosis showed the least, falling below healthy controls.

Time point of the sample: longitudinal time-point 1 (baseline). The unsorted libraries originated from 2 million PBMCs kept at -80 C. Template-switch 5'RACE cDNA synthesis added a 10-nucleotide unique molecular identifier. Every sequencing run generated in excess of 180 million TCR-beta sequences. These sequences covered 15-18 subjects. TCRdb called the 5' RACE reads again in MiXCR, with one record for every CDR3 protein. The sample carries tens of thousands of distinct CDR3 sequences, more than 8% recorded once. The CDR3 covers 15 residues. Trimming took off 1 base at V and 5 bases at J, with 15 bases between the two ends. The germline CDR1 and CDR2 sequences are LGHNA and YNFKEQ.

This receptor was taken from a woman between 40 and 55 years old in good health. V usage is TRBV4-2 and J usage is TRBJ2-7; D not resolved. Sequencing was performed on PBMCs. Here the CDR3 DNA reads TGTGCCAGCAGCCAAGCGGTTGCGAATGGCGACGAGCAGTACTTC. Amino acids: CASSQAVANGDEQYF.